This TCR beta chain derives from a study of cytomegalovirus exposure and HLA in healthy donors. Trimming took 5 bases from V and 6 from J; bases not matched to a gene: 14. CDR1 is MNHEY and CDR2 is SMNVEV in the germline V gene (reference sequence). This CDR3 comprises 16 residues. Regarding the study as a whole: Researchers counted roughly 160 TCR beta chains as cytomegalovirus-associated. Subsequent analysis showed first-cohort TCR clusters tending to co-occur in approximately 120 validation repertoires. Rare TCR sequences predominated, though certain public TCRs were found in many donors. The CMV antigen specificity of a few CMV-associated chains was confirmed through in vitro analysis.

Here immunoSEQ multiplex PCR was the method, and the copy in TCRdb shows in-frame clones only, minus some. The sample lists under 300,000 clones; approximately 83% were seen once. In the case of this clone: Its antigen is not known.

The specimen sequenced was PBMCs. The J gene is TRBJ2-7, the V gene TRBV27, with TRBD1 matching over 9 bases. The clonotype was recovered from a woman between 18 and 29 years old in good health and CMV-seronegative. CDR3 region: CASSPDDRGYWSEQYF. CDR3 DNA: TGTGCCAGCAGTCCAGATGACAGGGGGTATTGGAGCGAGCAGTACTTC.